Below, 26 T cell receptor beta chains from the same sample are listed, as sequenced in a study of control samples from healthy donors and cancer patients. Measured with immunoSEQ multiplex PCR; TCRdb has only the in-frame clones, and not every one. In the table there are about 180,000 clones, 90% of which are singletons. The sample comprised blood. Receptors originate from a woman between 50 and 59 years old in good health.

V gene TRBV18 combines with J gene TRBJ2-5, with D maybe TRBD2 (6 bases). Trimming pared 0 bases from V and 8 bases from J, leaving 13 bases between. Germline CDR1 KGHSH, CDR2 LQKENI. This CDR3 has 14 amino acids. This chain's CDR3 is CASSPPGTPATQYF. CDR3 coding DNA: TGTGCCAGCTCACCACCGGGGACTCCTGCCACCCAGTACTTC.

V is TRBV6-5 and J is TRBJ1-4; TRBD1 matches 9 bases. Germline CDR1 is MNHEY and CDR2 is SVGAGI. With 7 bases clipped from V and 4 bases from J, the junction kept 4 bases outside the gene matches. The CDR3 extends over 14 amino acids. CDR3 nucleotide sequence: TGTGCCAGCACCAAGACAGGGGGTAATGAAAAACTGTTTTTT. As protein: CASTKTGGNEKLFF.

Concerning this clone: At one end the junction does not follow the germline gene, possibly because of a read error. The chain has TRBV7-7 and TRBJ2-7; a possible D gene is TRBD2 (6 bases). CDR3 length: 13 amino acids. The germline CDR1 and CDR2 sequences are SSHAT and FNYEAQ (reference sequence). The CDR3 DNA reads TGTGCTAGCAGCTTAGCGGACATTAACGAGCAGTACTTC. As protein: CASSLADINEQYF. Full variable domain (rest looked up from reference TRBV7-7 and TRBJ2-7): GAGVSQSPRYKVTKRGQDVTLRCDPISSHATLYWYQQALGQGPEFLTYFNYEAQPDKSGLPSDRFSAERPEGSISTLTIQRTEQRDSAMYRCASSLADINEQYFGPGTRLTVT.

The chain employs TRBV6-5 and TRBJ2-1; a possible D gene is TRBD1 (6 bases). The germline gives CDR1 MNHEY, CDR2 SVGAGI. This CDR3 has 15 amino acids. V was pared by 6 bases and J by 4 bases, with 16 bases between. The CDR3 reads CASRPTGPNYNEQFF. The CDR3 DNA sequence: TGTGCCAGCAGACCAACAGGGCCGAATTACAATGAGCAGTTCTTC.

V usage is TRBV5-5 and J usage is TRBJ1-5; 8 nucleotides agree with TRBD1. CDR1 and CDR2 (germline): SGHKS, YYEKEE (reference sequence). The CDR3 sequence is 17 residues long. J was trimmed by 0 bases and V by 4 bases; bases with no gene match: 9. The CDR3 DNA reads as TGTGCCAGCAGCCTTCGGACAGGGAAATATAGCAATCAGCCCCAGCATTTT. This gives the protein CASSLRTGKYSNQPQHF.

V usage is TRBV5-1 and J usage is TRBJ2-1; 9 bases map to TRBD1. CDR3 size: 19 residues. Germline V gives CDR1 SGHRS, CDR2 YFSETQ. V shed 4 bases, J shed 0 bases, and the junction held 14 bases outside the gene matches. The CDR3 DNA reads as TGCGCCAGCAGCCCTTGGGACAGGGTAGGCGATTACTCCTACAATGAGCAGTTCTTC. Amino acid sequence: CASSPWDRVGDYSYNEQFF.

The chain combines TRBV4-3 with TRBJ2-3; the D gene is possibly TRBD1 (5 bases). The germline V gene encodes CDR1 LGHNA and CDR2 YSLEER. This CDR3 spans 19 amino acids. V dropped 1 base and J dropped 1 base, with 21 bases sitting between them. The CDR3 DNA is TGCGCCAGCAGCCAAGCCGCGTCGGGCCGCAGGGTGCGCACAGATACGCAGTATTTT. This translates into CASSQAASGRRVRTDTQYF.

J is TRBJ2-3 and V is TRBV28, with D possibly being TRBD1 (6 bases). The CDR3 has 15 residues. V dropped 3 bases and J dropped 2 bases, with 12 bases sitting between them. Germline V CDR1 and CDR2: MDHEN, SYDVKM. CDR3 sequence reads: CASSLLRTVTDTQYF. Written as DNA, the CDR3 is TGTGCCAGCAGTTTGTTGAGGACAGTCACAGATACGCAGTATTTT.

The rearrangement uses TRBV7-3 and TRBJ2-3; the D is unclear. CDR3 length equals 13 residues. Per germline, CDR1 SGHTA and CDR2 FQGTGA. V was shortened by 2 bases and J by 1 base, with 4 bases between the two germline ends. CDR3 coding DNA: TGTGCCAGCAGCTTAGCCCGCACAGATACGCAGTATTTT. This translates into CASSLARTDTQYF.

The rearrangement joins TRBV9 to TRBJ2-7; no reliable D call. V lost 4 bases and J 3 bases, leaving 14 bases between the germline ends. This CDR3 comprises 14 residues. CDR1 is SGDLS, CDR2 YYNGEE, per germline. The CDR3 spells CASSTGRNNYEQYF. In DNA, the CDR3 is TGTGCCAGCAGCACCGGACGGAACAACTACGAGCAGTACTTC.

The rearrangement links TRBV28 to TRBJ1-2; TRBD1 might be the D (5 bases). CDR3 length: 17 amino acids. Trimming took 3 bases from V and 2 from J, leaving 19 bases between them. Looked up from germline, CDR1 is MDHEN and CDR2 is SYDVKM. CDR3 coding DNA: TGTGCCAGCAGTTTTGGGACGGCTGGAGACGTAAACTATGGCTACACCTTC. This translates into CASSFGTAGDVNYGYTF.

This chain connects TRBV7-3 to TRBJ2-3, with 8 nucleotides matching TRBD2. The CDR3 is 15 residues long. Germline V gives CDR1 SGHTA, CDR2 FQGTGA. Trimming removed 3 bases from V and 1 base from J; junction bases left unmatched: 3. The CDR3 coding sequence is TGTGCCAGCAGCTTGTCAGCGGGGGGCACAGATACGCAGTATTTT. Translation: CASSLSAGGTDTQYF.

This chain uses TRBV24-1 with TRBJ2-1; TRBD2 matches 11 bases. The V and J ends lost 7 bases and 15 bases, in that order; junction bases with no gene match: 7. This CDR3 is built from 12 residues. In germline, CDR1 is KGHDR, CDR2 SFDVKD. The CDR3 DNA reads TGTGCCACCAGCGTAGCGGGAGGGGGAGTGTTCTTC. This gives the protein CATSVAGGGVFF.

The genes are TRBV5-1 and TRBJ1-1, with D perhaps TRBD1 (5 bases). Trimming took 2 bases from V and 0 from J, leaving 14 bases between them. CDR3 length equals 16 residues. Germline V lookup: CDR1 SGHRS, CDR2 YFSETQ. The CDR3 loop is CASSFGGDRLNTEAFF. In nucleotides, the CDR3 is TGCGCCAGCAGCTTTGGGGGGGACCGTTTGAACACTGAAGCTTTCTTT. Complete variable domain (other parts from reference TRBV5-1 and TRBJ1-1): KAGVTQTPRYLIKTRGQQVTLSCSPISGHRSVSWYQQTPGQGLQFLFEYFSETQRNKGNFPGRFSGRQFSNSRSEMNVSTLELGDSALYLCASSFGGDRLNTEAFFGQGTRLTVV.

The chain links TRBV7-2 to TRBJ2-1; TRBD1 is a possible D gene (6 bases). This CDR3 has 13 residues. The V gene lost 3 bases and the J gene lost 7 bases, with 10 bases spanning the gap. In germline, CDR1 is SGHTA, CDR2 FQGNSA. The CDR3, as DNA: TGTGCCAGCAGCTTCAACAGGGATAATGAGCAGTTCTTC. It codes for CASSFNRDNEQFF.

The genes are TRBV4-3 and TRBJ1-1, with D tentatively TRBD1 (5 bases). This CDR3 has 14 residues. Germline CDR1 reads LGHNA; CDR2 reads YSLEER. Trimming left V 3 bases short and J 7 bases short, with 15 bases between. The CDR3 region is CASSQGRRFDEAFF. In nucleotides, the CDR3 is TGCGCCAGCAGCCAGGGACGGAGATTTGATGAAGCTTTCTTT.

This clone turned up a few times. The chain joins TRBV5-8 to TRBJ1-2; D is uncertain. The V gene lost 0 bases and the J gene lost 0 bases, with 6 bases spanning the gap. There are 14 residues in the CDR3. CDR1 SGHTS and CDR2 YDEGEE come from the germline V gene. CDR3 region: CASSLVGANYGYTF. The CDR3 nucleotides read TGTGCCAGCAGCTTGGTGGGAGCTAACTATGGCTACACCTTC.

The chain has TRBV24-1 and TRBJ1-5, with D maybe TRBD1 (6 bases). V was shortened by 2 bases and J by 4 bases, with 17 bases between the two germline ends. This CDR3 is 17 amino acids long. CDR1 KGHDR and CDR2 SFDVKD come from the germline V gene. The CDR3 DNA follows: TGTGCCACCAGTGATTCGGAGGTGACCGGGACAAATCAGCCCCAGCATTTT. As protein: CATSDSEVTGTNQPQHF.

The chain carries TRBV10-3 and TRBJ2-7; 7 positions match TRBD2. V dropped 7 bases and J dropped 1; count of bases not matched to a gene: 10. This CDR3 is 15 amino acids long. Germline CDR1 reads ENHRY; CDR2 reads SYGVKD. In DNA form, the CDR3 reads TGTGCCATCACCGGACCCCTAGCGGAGTCCTACGAGCAGTACTTC. This translates into CAITGPLAESYEQYF.

About this clone itself: This sample includes further DNA sequences coding for the same CDR3. This chain joins TRBV10-3 and TRBJ2-1; 15 bases fit TRBD2. The CDR3 runs to 21 residues. Unmatched junction bases numbered 24, after V lost 8 bases and J lost 7 bases. Germline CDR1 is ENHRY and CDR2 is SYGVKD. Here the CDR3 DNA reads TGTGCCATCCAAAGCCGGGGACTAGCGGGAGGCCCTCTATTTAGAGGGAATGAGCAGTTCTTC. Amino acid sequence: CAIQSRGLAGGPLFRGNEQFF.

The CDR3 reads CSVSDQYEQYF. DNA of the CDR3: TGCAGCGTTAGCGATCAATACGAGCAGTACTTC. The V and J genes are TRBV29-1 and TRBJ2-7; no clear D gene. The CDR3 has 11 amino acids. V dropped 5 bases and J dropped 4 bases, with 9 bases sitting between them. Germline V CDR1 and CDR2: SQVTM, ANQGSEA.

This clone was recorded once. The chain recombines TRBV18 with TRBJ2-7; TRBD1 matches 7 bases. V was clipped by 4 bases and J by 6 bases; unmatched bases: 3. Germline V gene lookup returns CDR1 KGHSH and CDR2 LQKENI. The CDR3 has 12 residues. In DNA form, the CDR3 reads TGTGCCAGCTCACGCGACAGGGTCGAGCAGTACTTC. The encoded protein is CASSRDRVEQYF. Full variable domain (missing parts from reference TRBV18 and TRBJ2-7): NAGVMQNPRHLVRRRGQEARLRCSPMKGHSHVYWYRQLPEEGLKFMVYLQKENIIDESGMPKERFSAEFPKEGPSILRIQQVVRGDSAAYFCASSRDRVEQYFGPGTRLTVT.

The rearrangement links TRBV2 to TRBJ2-3, with 12 bases that match TRBD2. Germline trimming cut 0 bases from V and 1 base from J; bases unmatched to any gene: 2. The CDR3 runs to 17 residues. Germline CDR1 is SNHLY and CDR2 is FYNNEI. This CDR3 reads CASSEAPSGRGTDTQYF. The DNA for the CDR3 is TGTGCCAGCAGTGAAGCGCCTAGCGGGAGGGGCACAGATACGCAGTATTTT.

V is TRBV19 and J is TRBJ1-2; D gene unclear. Per the germline V gene, CDR1 is LNHDA and CDR2 is SQIVND (reference sequence). CDR3 size: 14 residues. The germline V and J ends were trimmed by 6 bases and 0 bases, with 11 bases remaining between them. CDR3: CASRRAGTNYGYTF. The CDR3 bases are TGTGCCAGTAGAAGGGCAGGAACTAACTATGGCTACACCTTC.

This chain joins TRBV9 and TRBJ2-5; either TRBD1 or TRBD2 may supply D (6 bases each). V was shortened by 4 bases and J by 4 bases, with 14 bases between the two germline ends. The CDR3 is 14 amino acids. The germline V gene has CDR1 SGDLS and CDR2 YYNGEE. The CDR3 DNA reads as TGTGCCAGCAGCCCTTCCAAGGGGGGAGAGACCCAGTACTTC. Translation: CASSPSKGGETQYF.

The V and J genes are TRBV7-3 and TRBJ2-7; 13 bases line up with TRBD2. The germline V gene has CDR1 SGHTA and CDR2 FQGTGA. With V trimmed by 5 bases and J by 0 bases, 1 base remained unmatched. This CDR3 region has 15 residues. The CDR3 DNA follows: TGTGCCAGCAGCACTAGCGGGGGGGCCTCCTACGAGCAGTACTTC. Amino acid sequence: CASSTSGGASYEQYF.